These 7 T cell receptor beta chains were all obtained from the same sample, sequenced in a study of blood T cells in healthy people across ages. Sample-barcoded 5' priming and a J-beta primer mix drove a second PCR of roughly 6 to 12 cycles. TCRdb reprocessed the 5' RACE reads via MiXCR and lists one record per CDR3 protein. The table has about 1,500,000 distinct CDR3 sequences, approximately 28% seen once. Sequencing used blood. The receptors originated from a woman under 40 in good health.

The chain has TRBV4-1 and TRBJ2-2, with D tentatively TRBD1 (6 bases). CDR3 length: 16 amino acids. Trimming left V 2 bases short and J 1 base short, with 11 bases between. CDR1 and CDR2 (germline): MGHRA, YSYEKL. CDR3 protein: CASSQIGGRNTGELFF. The CDR3 DNA is TGCGCCAGCAGCCAAATTGGGGGCCGGAACACCGGGGAGCTGTTTTTT.

This clonotype was seen repeatedly, ten times or more. The rearrangement uses TRBV18 and TRBJ2-5, with TRBD2 as a possible D gene (5 bases). Germline V gene data show CDR1 as KGHSH and CDR2 as LQKENI. The ends were cut back, 2 bases at V and 5 bases at J, with 9 bases in the middle. The CDR3 runs to 13 residues. The CDR3 protein is CASSPSRGETQYF. DNA of the CDR3: TGTGCCAGCTCACCATCCCGGGGTGAGACCCAGTACTTC.

The chain couples TRBV6-6 to TRBJ2-3, with unresolved D. V was shortened by 4 bases and J by 0 bases, with 14 bases between the two germline ends. The germline V gene encodes CDR1 MNHNY and CDR2 SVGAGI (reference sequence). This CDR3 spans 16 amino acids. CDR3 amino acids: CASSCNGGVSTDTQYF. The CDR3 DNA is TGTGCCAGCAGTTGCAATGGCGGTGTTAGCACAGATACGCAGTATTTT.

The chain couples TRBV5-1 to TRBJ2-7, with 8 bases fitting TRBD1. J lost 2 bases, V lost 0 bases, and 7 bases had no gene match. CDR3 length: 16 residues. The V gene's germline CDR1 is SGHRS and CDR2 YFSETQ. The CDR3 DNA sequence: TGCGCCAGCAGCTTGGAGAGACAGGGGACTCCCTACGAGCAGTACTTC. Its protein is CASSLERQGTPYEQYF.

V gene TRBV12-3 or TRBV12-4 combines with J gene TRBJ2-3; 11 nucleotides align to TRBD1. The CDR3 sequence is 16 residues long. V was pared by 1 base and J by 11 bases, with 11 bases of the junction left unmatched. The DNA for the CDR3 is TGTGCCAGCAGTTTAGTTAGGACAGGGGGCGGGTACGAGCAGTATTTT. Translating gives CASSLVRTGGGYEQYF.

V is TRBV20-1 and J is TRBJ2-5; 9 positions match TRBD1. The last part of the DNA fits TRBJ2-7 better; the J call may be wrong. The CDR3 is made up of 15 amino acids. Germline CDR1 reads DFQATT; CDR2 reads SNEGSKA (reference sequence). In DNA, the CDR3 is TGCAGTGCTAGAGAAACCGGGACAGGGACACACGAGCAGTACTTC. This sequence encodes CSARETGTGTHEQYF.

This chain connects TRBV12-3 or TRBV12-4 to TRBJ1-5; D perhaps matches TRBD1 (5 bases). The ends were cut back, 6 bases at V and 1 base at J, with 19 bases in the middle. This CDR3 is built from 17 residues. The CDR3: CASSPVGGGLSNQPQHF. The CDR3 DNA reads TGTGCCAGCAGCCCCGTGGGCGGGGGACTAAGCAATCAGCCCCAGCATTTT.